This T cell receptor (beta chain) was documented in a study of CD8+ T cells in alopecia areata. Study background: Tofacitinib was taken orally by treated patients, and the dose was 5 to 10 mg twice daily.

V shed 5 bases and J shed 4 bases, with 14 bases lying between them. This CDR3 has 14 residues. Germline lookup yields CDR1 SEHNR and CDR2 FQNEAQ (reference sequence). Sequencing relied on a cDNA template that was reverse transcribed from extracted RNA. Sequencing used immunoSEQ multiplex PCR; TCRdb keeps in-frame clones, though not all of them. The sample has 200,000 to 250,000 clones, 57% seen once; the top ten hold just over 0.45%. The TCR sequence derives from a human donor with alopecia areata. The chain is built from TRBV7-9 and TRBJ1-2; weak D call: TRBD1 (5 bases). The sequences come from CD4+ T cells sorted from blood, collected at week 0. The CDR3 nucleotides read TGTGCCAGCAGCCTGACGGGACGGGGCTATGGCTACACCTTC. This encodes CASSLTGRGYGYTF.